This entry describes one T cell receptor beta chain. What it binds is unknown. As the method for making TCR beta libraries, quantitative 5'-RACE with molecular barcodes was used. TCRdb ran MiXCR on the 5' RACE reads and lists one entry per CDR3 protein. This sample has some 250,000 distinct CDR3 sequences, with about 24% found just once. V dropped 2 bases and J dropped 5 bases, with 13 bases sitting between them. Germline V gene lookup returns CDR1 SGHTS and CDR2 YDEGEE. The CDR3 is made up of 14 amino acids. The data originate from a study of CD8 T cells in ankylosing spondylitis. Study-wide results and caveats: Some of the motif variants had earlier been found in reactive arthritis patients' fluid and blood. Relatively scarce in peripheral blood, disease-linked clones were CD8+. Matched ankylosing spondylitis synovial fluid reportedly contained a significantly enriched population of disease-linked clones.

Sequencing was carried out using blood, either unsorted or a sorted T cell fraction (not recorded which). This sequence was found in a male donor with ankylosing spondylitis or in good health (not recorded which). This chain uses TRBV5-8 with TRBJ2-5; D remains ambiguous. This chain's CDR3 is CASSFSVNRETQYF. The CDR3 region has the DNA TGTGCCAGCAGCTTTAGTGTTAATCGGGAGACCCAGTACTTC.